This passage covers 26 T cell receptor beta chains from one sample sequenced in a study of T cells in localized non-small cell lung cancer. Libraries were prepared by immunoSEQ multiplex PCR; TCRdb keeps only in-frame clonotypes and omits some of them. Found here are some 41,000 clones, over 75% of them singletons; the top ten hold over 9.5%. The source material was PBMCs, sampled before any cancer treatment. These TCRs come from a woman aged 40-70 years with stage II lung adenocarcinoma.

This rearrangement joins TRBV7-6 to TRBJ2-6, with D unresolved. CDR3 length equals 17 residues. The germline V and J ends were trimmed by 2 bases and 2 bases, with 13 bases remaining between them. The germline gives CDR1 SGHVS, CDR2 FNYEAQ. The CDR3 spells CASSLLPSQTGANVLTF. The DNA of the CDR3 is TGTGCCAGCAGCTTATTGCCTAGTCAAACTGGGGCCAACGTCCTGACTTTC. Using reference TRBV7-6 and TRBJ2-6 for the parts outside the CDR3, the full variable domain is GAGVSQSPRYKVTKRGQDVALRCDPISGHVSLYWYRQALGQGPEFLTYFNYEAQQDKSGLPNDRFSAERPEGSISTLTIQRTEQRDSAMYRCASSLLPSQTGANVLTFGAGSRLTVL.

This chain connects TRBV19 to TRBJ1-1, with a possible D match to TRBD1 (6 bases). V was clipped by 3 bases and J by 2 bases, with 16 bases between them. Germline CDR1 reads LNHDA; CDR2 reads SQIVND (reference sequence). The CDR3 is made up of 16 amino acids. CDR3 in amino acids: CASSIDRSRVNTEAFF. The CDR3 DNA reads as TGTGCCAGTAGTATCGACAGGAGCCGTGTAAACACTGAAGCTTTCTTT.

The chain joins TRBV5-8 to TRBJ1-6; 8 bases line up with TRBD1. The CDR3 contains 14 residues. Per germline, CDR1 SGHTS and CDR2 YDEGEE. Germline trimming cut 6 bases from V and 7 bases from J; bases unmatched to any gene: 6. The CDR3 nucleotides are TGTGCCAGCATCCGCAGGGGGCCGAATTCACCCCTCCACTTT. Amino acid sequence: CASIRRGPNSPLHF. The full variable domain, with the rest looked up from reference TRBV5-8 and TRBJ1-6, is EAGVTQSPTHLIKTRGQQATLRCSPISGHTSVYWYQQALGLGLQFLLWYDEGEERNRGNFPPRFSGRQFPNYSSELNVNALELEDSALYLCASIRRGPNSPLHFGNGTRLTVT.

This clone was recorded a few times. The chain joins TRBV19 to TRBJ1-2; D is unresolved. The CDR3 consists of 13 residues. Germline V gene lookup returns CDR1 LNHDA and CDR2 SQIVND (reference sequence). Trimming removed 4 bases from V and 4 bases from J, with 10 bases in between. CDR3 residues: CASSRDEFYGYTF. DNA for the CDR3: TGTGCCAGTAGTAGAGACGAATTCTATGGCTACACCTTC.

The CDR3 reads CASSDLTPDRDGYTF. In DNA, the CDR3 is TGTGCCAGCAGCGATCTTACCCCTGACAGGGATGGCTACACCTTC. This chain joins TRBV28 and TRBJ1-2; 7 nucleotides line up with TRBD1. CDR3 length: 15 residues. The V gene end was trimmed by 6 bases and the J gene end by 6 bases; junction bases not matched to a gene: 13. CDR1 and CDR2 (germline): MDHEN, SYDVKM.

This clone has just one count. The V gene is TRBV2, the J gene TRBJ1-3; perhaps TRBD1 as D (5 bases). Germline CDR1 and CDR2: SNHLY and FYNNEI. The CDR3 contains 15 residues. The germline V and J ends were trimmed by 4 bases and 4 bases, with 14 bases remaining between them. CDR3 sequence reads: CASSAYLGAGNTIYF. CDR3 nucleotide sequence: TGTGCCAGCAGTGCCTACCTCGGGGCCGGAAACACCATATATTTT.

The chain recombines TRBV28 with TRBJ2-3, with D possibly matching TRBD2 (6 bases). V gave up 6 bases and J gave up 0 bases, with 10 bases separating them. CDR1 and CDR2 (germline): MDHEN, SYDVKM. The CDR3 covers 14 residues. The CDR3 nucleotides read TGTGCCAGCAGGGGGGGAACCAGCACAGATACGCAGTATTTT. Translating it yields CASRGGTSTDTQYF.

The V and J genes are TRBV28 and TRBJ2-7; TRBD2 aligns across 9 bases. CDR1 and CDR2 (germline): MDHEN, SYDVKM. The CDR3 is made up of 15 amino acids. J lost 1 base, V lost 3 bases, and 4 bases had no gene match. CDR3: CASSLGLAGSYEQYF. Here the CDR3 DNA reads TGTGCCAGCAGTTTGGGGCTAGCGGGATCCTACGAGCAGTACTTC.

This clone was detected only once. This chain uses TRBV5-1 with TRBJ1-2; no clear D. Trimming took 3 bases from V and 4 from J, leaving 16 bases between them. The CDR3 runs to 15 residues. Germline CDR1 and CDR2: SGHRS and YFSETQ. For the CDR3, the DNA is TGCGCCAGCAGCTCCCCCCCCGAGCATAGCTATGGCTACACCTTC. Its protein is CASSSPPEHSYGYTF. The complete variable domain, with remaining parts taken from reference TRBV5-1 and TRBJ1-2, reads KAGVTQTPRYLIKTRGQQVTLSCSPISGHRSVSWYQQTPGQGLQFLFEYFSETQRNKGNFPGRFSGRQFSNSRSEMNVSTLELGDSALYLCASSSPPEHSYGYTFGSGTRLTVV.

V gene TRBV6-5 combines with J gene TRBJ1-4; D is unresolved. This CDR3 has 14 residues. V lost 6 bases and J 0 bases, leaving 8 bases between the germline ends. From germline, CDR1 is MNHEY and CDR2 SVGAGI. CDR3 in amino acids: CASSWTATNEKLFF. For the CDR3, the DNA is TGTGCCAGCAGCTGGACGGCAACTAATGAAAAACTGTTTTTT.

The chain has TRBV27 and TRBJ2-7; D may be TRBD1 (6 bases). The CDR3 covers 16 residues. Germline lookup yields CDR1 MNHEY and CDR2 SMNVEV (reference sequence). V was pared by 5 bases and J by 5 bases, with 22 bases between. The chain's CDR3 is CASSPQGSARGNEQYF. In nucleotides, the CDR3 is TGTGCCAGCAGTCCCCAGGGGTCGGCAAGAGGGAACGAGCAGTACTTC.

The genes are TRBV7-2 and TRBJ2-7; D is possibly TRBD1 (7 bases). Germline V CDR1 and CDR2: SGHTA, FQGNSA. This CDR3 is built from 13 residues. V gave up 4 bases and J gave up 2 bases, with 9 bases separating them. The CDR3 here is CASSSGGTYEQYF. The CDR3 DNA reads TGTGCCAGCAGCTCAGGGGGGACCTACGAGCAGTACTTC.

The table lists this clone with a count of one. The chain links TRBV19 to TRBJ2-2, with D possibly TRBD2 on 6 matching bases. Germline-derived CDR1 and CDR2 are LNHDA and SQIVND (reference sequence). V gave up 3 bases and J gave up 5 bases, with 13 bases separating them. This CDR3 has 15 amino acids. For the CDR3, the DNA is TGTGCCAGTAGTATGGACGGGAGAGTAACCGGGGAGCTGTTTTTT. It is translated as CASSMDGRVTGELFF. Full variable domain (rest looked up from reference TRBV19 and TRBJ2-2): DGGITQSPKYLFRKEGQNVTLSCEQNLNHDAMYWYRQDPGQGLRLIYYSQIVNDFQKGDIAEGYSVSREKKESFPLTVTSAQKNPTAFYLCASSMDGRVTGELFFGEGSRLTVL.

The chain employs TRBV18 and TRBJ2-4, with 11 bases that match TRBD1. J gave up 8 bases and V 1 base, and 1 base lay outside the gene matches. The germline CDR1 and CDR2 sequences are KGHSH and LQKENI. The CDR3 has 14 amino acids. DNA of the CDR3: TGTGCCAGCTCACCACTGGGACAGGGGGACATTCAGTACTTC. Its translation is CASSPLGQGDIQYF.

This clone was observed a handful of times. The J gene is TRBJ1-3, the V gene TRBV10-3, with 8 bases identical to TRBD1. CDR1 ENHRY and CDR2 SYGVKD come from the germline V gene. J gave up 16 bases and V 5 bases, and 7 bases lay outside the gene matches. The CDR3 is 11 amino acids. DNA of the CDR3: TGTGCCATCAGTTCAGGGGACAGGCGGTATTTT. It translates to CAISSGDRRYF.

The rearrangement uses TRBV2 and TRBJ2-2; 8 nucleotides line up with TRBD2. CDR3 length equals 14 residues. Trimming removed 8 bases from V and 4 bases from J; junction bases left unmatched: 6. The V gene's germline CDR1 is SNHLY and CDR2 FYNNEI. CDR3: CASLTSGATGELFF. CDR3 sequence (DNA): TGTGCCAGCCTTACTAGCGGAGCCACCGGGGAGCTGTTTTTT.

This CDR3 is CASSYLGGDEAFF. The CDR3 coding sequence is TGCGCCAGCAGCTATTTAGGGGGAGATGAAGCTTTCTTT. The V gene is TRBV5-1, the J gene TRBJ1-1, with D maybe TRBD1 (6 bases). The CDR3 is 13 residues long. The germline V gene encodes CDR1 SGHRS and CDR2 YFSETQ. V was pared by 3 bases and J by 7 bases, with 13 bases between.

The gene calls are TRBV5-1 and TRBJ2-3; 9 bases line up with TRBD1. Germline V lookup: CDR1 SGHRS, CDR2 YFSETQ. The trim removed 4 bases at V and 5 bases at J, leaving 11 bases unmatched. CDR3 length: 16 amino acids. Here the CDR3 DNA reads TGCGCCAGCAGCACCGGGACAGGGAGCAGGGTAGATACGCAGTATTTT. Its translation is CASSTGTGSRVDTQYF. Together with reference TRBV5-1 and TRBJ2-3, the CDR3 gives the full variable domain: KAGVTQTPRYLIKTRGQQVTLSCSPISGHRSVSWYQQTPGQGLQFLFEYFSETQRNKGNFPGRFSGRQFSNSRSEMNVSTLELGDSALYLCASSTGTGSRVDTQYFGPGTRLTVL.

Only one count was recorded for this clone. This chain links TRBV2 with TRBJ2-2, with D perhaps being TRBD1 or TRBD2 (5 bases each). The ends were cut back, 6 bases at V and 0 bases at J, with 11 bases in the middle. The CDR3 runs to 15 residues. Germline CDR1 reads SNHLY; CDR2 reads FYNNEI. CDR3 region: CASRAGTTNTGELFF. The CDR3 coding sequence is TGTGCCAGCAGAGCCGGGACGACGAACACCGGGGAGCTGTTTTTT.

J is TRBJ1-4 and V is TRBV6-6; D gene uncertain. CDR1 MNHNY and CDR2 SVGAGI come from the germline V gene (reference sequence). The CDR3 runs to 15 residues. V gave up 2 bases and J gave up 4 bases, with 11 bases separating them. The CDR3 DNA sequence: TGTGCCAGCAGTTACGGTCAGGCAATTAATGAAAAACTGTTTTTT. It codes for CASSYGQAINEKLFF.

This chain connects TRBV27 to TRBJ2-5, with 8 bases identical to TRBD2. Germline loops: CDR1 MNHEY, CDR2 SMNVEV (reference sequence). CDR3 length: 15 amino acids. J was trimmed by 2 bases and V by 3 bases; bases with no gene match: 5. CDR3 bases: TGTGCCAGCAGTTTTGCGGGAGGTTGGCAAGAGACCCAGTACTTC. Translated: CASSFAGGWQETQYF.

The genes are TRBV5-4 and TRBJ2-1, with 13 positions matching TRBD2. CDR1 is SGHNT and CDR2 is YYREEE in the germline V gene (reference sequence). The CDR3 consists of 17 residues. V lost 4 bases, J lost 5 bases, and 9 bases stayed unmatched. This CDR3 reads CASSPGTSGRVNNEQFF. CDR3 coding DNA: TGTGCCAGCAGCCCAGGTACTAGCGGGAGGGTCAACAATGAGCAGTTCTTC.

The chain recombines TRBV19 with TRBJ1-5; 8 bases fit TRBD1. V was pared by 3 bases and J by 7 bases, with 8 bases of the junction left unmatched. Germline values: CDR1 LNHDA, CDR2 SQIVND (reference sequence). The CDR3 loop spans 15 amino acids. The CDR3 DNA follows: TGTGCCAGTAGTATTGACCAGGGGGCAAACCAGCCCCAGCATTTT. Its translation is CASSIDQGANQPQHF.

CDR3 amino acids: CASSLGWGTKNIQYF. CDR3 coding DNA: TGTGCCAGCAGCCTTGGGTGGGGAACCAAAAACATTCAGTACTTC. The chain has TRBV6-5 and TRBJ2-4; D remains ambiguous. This CDR3 spans 15 amino acids. V gave up 6 bases and J gave up 2 bases, with 14 bases separating them. Germline V gives CDR1 MNHEY, CDR2 SVGAGI.

The chain combines TRBV11-2 with TRBJ2-2; possible D gene TRBD2, 6 bases. V dropped 4 bases and J dropped 3 bases, with 9 bases sitting between them. Germline values: CDR1 SGHAT, CDR2 FQNNGV. This CDR3 has 14 residues. The CDR3 region is CASSSWGDTGELFF. The CDR3, as DNA: TGTGCCAGCAGCTCCTGGGGGGACACCGGGGAGCTGTTTTTT.

This clone was observed once. The V and J genes are TRBV5-1 and TRBJ2-6, with D hard to call. V lost 1 base, J lost 1 base, and 9 bases lay in between. Germline CDR1 SGHRS, CDR2 YFSETQ. The CDR3 is 16 residues long. The CDR3 reads CASSLRVTSGANVLTF. The CDR3 region has the DNA TGCGCCAGCAGCTTGAGGGTGACGTCTGGGGCCAACGTCCTGACTTTC. Drawing the rest from reference TRBV5-1 and TRBJ2-6, the complete variable domain is KAGVTQTPRYLIKTRGQQVTLSCSPISGHRSVSWYQQTPGQGLQFLFEYFSETQRNKGNFPGRFSGRQFSNSRSEMNVSTLELGDSALYLCASSLRVTSGANVLTFGAGSRLTVL.